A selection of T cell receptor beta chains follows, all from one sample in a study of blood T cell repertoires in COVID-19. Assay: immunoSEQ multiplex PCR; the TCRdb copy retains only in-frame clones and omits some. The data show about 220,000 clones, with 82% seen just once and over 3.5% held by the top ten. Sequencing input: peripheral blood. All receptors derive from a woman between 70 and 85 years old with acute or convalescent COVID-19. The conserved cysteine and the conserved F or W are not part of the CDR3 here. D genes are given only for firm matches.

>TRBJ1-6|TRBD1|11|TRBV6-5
ASSRTGDSPLH
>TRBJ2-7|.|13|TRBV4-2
ASSQEKQGFYEQY
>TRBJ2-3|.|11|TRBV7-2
ASSKGGMDTQY
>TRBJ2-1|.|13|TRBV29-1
SAGGAGQGYNEQF
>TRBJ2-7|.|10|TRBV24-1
ATGGARHEQY
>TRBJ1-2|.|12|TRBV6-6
ASSYDEGLVGYT
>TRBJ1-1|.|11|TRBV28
ASKQAPNTEAF
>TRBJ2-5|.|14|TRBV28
ASSFRAGHGQETQY
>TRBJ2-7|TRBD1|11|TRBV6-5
ASRKTGGAEQY
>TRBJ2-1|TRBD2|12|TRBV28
ASSFGTSGLREF
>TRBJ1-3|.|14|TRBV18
ASSPRPGVSGNTIY
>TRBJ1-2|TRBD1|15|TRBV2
ASSEVGQGWGLYGYT
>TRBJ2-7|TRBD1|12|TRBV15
ATSARQGWYEQY
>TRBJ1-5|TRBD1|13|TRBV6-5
ASSQDRVQGQPQH
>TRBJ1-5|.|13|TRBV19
ASSIARQPNQPQH
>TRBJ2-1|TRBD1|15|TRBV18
ASSPPRGQGLYNEQF
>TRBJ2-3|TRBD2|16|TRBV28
ASKLAGSQVSSTDTQY
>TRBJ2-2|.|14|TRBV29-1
SVEAGSVLGTGELF
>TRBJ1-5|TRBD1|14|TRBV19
AIGQGGITGNQPQH
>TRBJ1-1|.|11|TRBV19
ASSMRGNTEAF
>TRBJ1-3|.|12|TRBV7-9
ASSLEGIGNTIY
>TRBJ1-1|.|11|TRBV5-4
ASSLQGNTEAF
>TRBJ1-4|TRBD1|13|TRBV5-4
ASSPGQAGGEKLF
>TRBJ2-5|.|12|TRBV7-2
ASSLWGGQGTQY
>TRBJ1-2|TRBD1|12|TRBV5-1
ASSLGQGNYGYT
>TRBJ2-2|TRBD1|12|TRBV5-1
ASSLTGVTGELF
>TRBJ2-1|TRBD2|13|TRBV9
ASSPLERGGNEQF
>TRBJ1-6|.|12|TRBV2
ASIEGDVNSPLH
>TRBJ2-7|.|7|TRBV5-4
ASLRMQY
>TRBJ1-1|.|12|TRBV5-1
ASSLRGGDTEAF
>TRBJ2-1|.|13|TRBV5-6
ASTPGRRGWGEQF
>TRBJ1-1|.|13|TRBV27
ASSFTRGWYTEAF
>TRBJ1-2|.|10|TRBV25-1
ATAGEGDGYT
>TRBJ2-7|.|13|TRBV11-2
ASSFSPGPTYEQY
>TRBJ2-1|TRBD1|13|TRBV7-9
ASRRSGQPYNEQF
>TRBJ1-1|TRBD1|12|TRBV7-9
ASSLGTGEGGAF
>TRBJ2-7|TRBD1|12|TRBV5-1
ASSLRGQNYEQY
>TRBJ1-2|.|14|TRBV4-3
ASSQDWAQGIYGYT
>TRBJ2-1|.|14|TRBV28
ASTFYRPGFLNEQF
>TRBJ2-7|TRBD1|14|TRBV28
ASHTAKGQGVHEQY
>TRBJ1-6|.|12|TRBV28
ASSFTVLNSPLH
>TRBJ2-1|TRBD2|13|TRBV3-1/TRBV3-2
ASSQLAASYNEQF
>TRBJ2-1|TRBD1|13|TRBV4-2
ASSHRQGAYNEQF
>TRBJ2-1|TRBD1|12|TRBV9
ASSVAQGTGEQF
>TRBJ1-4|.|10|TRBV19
ASTLTGEKLF
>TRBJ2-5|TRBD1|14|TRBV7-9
ASSHGTGHLKETQY
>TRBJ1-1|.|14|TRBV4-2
ASSLGASGPNTEAF
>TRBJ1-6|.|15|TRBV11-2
ASSLDRGQTFNSPLH
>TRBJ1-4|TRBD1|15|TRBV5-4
ASSRGTGAGTNEKLF
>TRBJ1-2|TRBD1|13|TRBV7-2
ASSTLTGGLFDYT
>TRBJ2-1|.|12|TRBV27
ASRRGNTYNEQF
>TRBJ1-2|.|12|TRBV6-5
ASSYSNSYYGYT
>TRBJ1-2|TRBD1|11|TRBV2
ASTGQGDYGYT
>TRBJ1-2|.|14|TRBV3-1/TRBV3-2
ASSQDLDYRRYGYT